The 10 T cell receptor beta chains in this list originate from one sample, sequenced in a study of T-cell reconstitution after alpha-beta-depleted transplantation in children. Using unique molecular identifiers, the investigators prepared the TCRbeta library. TCRdb itself ran the PCR reads through MiXCR, one entry per CDR3 protein. The sample has over 200,000 distinct CDR3 sequences, about a tenth seen once. The material was PBMCs from the stem cell graft donor, obtained from the stem cell graft. The receptor source for this set is a human donor who donated a stem cell graft to a child with acute lymphoblastic leukemia.

With regard to this clonotype: A read error may be the cause here, since a much bigger clone is one base away. No conserved phenylalanine or tryptophan is present at the end of the CDR3, so a read error is the likely explanation. The CDR3 region is CASERLGSDTQYL. In nucleotides, the CDR3 is TGTGCCAGCGAGAGACTAGGGTCGGATACGCAGTATTTA. The rearrangement joins TRBV12-3 or TRBV12-4 to TRBJ2-3; the D gene is possibly TRBD2 (6 bases). The V end lost 8 bases, the J end lost 6 bases, and 15 bases lay between the germline ends. The CDR3 spans 13 residues.

This clonotype has a count of ten or more. V usage is TRBV7-9 and J usage is TRBJ2-1; D is uncertain. Germline V gene data show CDR1 as SEHNR and CDR2 as FQNEAQ (reference sequence). This CDR3 has 14 residues. Trimming took 0 bases from V and 0 from J, leaving 3 bases between them. For the CDR3, the DNA is TGTGCCAGCAGCTTAGCGGGCTCCTACAATGAGCAGTTCTTC. Translating it yields CASSLAGSYNEQFF.

The sample holds a few counts of this clonotype. This chain connects TRBV12-3 or TRBV12-4 to TRBJ1-1; D is unresolved. Trimming removed 7 bases at V and 2 bases at J, with 11 bases between. The CDR3 has 13 residues. The CDR3 DNA sequence: TGTGCCAGCACCCTGACCCCTAACACTGAAGCTTTCTTT. The encoded protein is CASTLTPNTEAFF.

The V call is TRBV30, the J call TRBJ2-7; D gene ambiguous. V dropped 0 bases and J dropped 6 bases, with 9 bases sitting between them. CDR1 and CDR2 (germline): GTSNPN, SVGIG (reference sequence). The CDR3 totals 12 residues. The CDR3 spells CAWSVQVGEQYF. The CDR3 nucleotides are TGTGCCTGGAGTGTACAAGTCGGCGAGCAGTACTTC.

This clonotype was counted at least ten times. This chain connects TRBV2 to TRBJ2-2; 9 bases fit TRBD1. V lost 8 bases to trimming and J lost 6 bases; unmatched junction nucleotides: 7. Looked up from germline, CDR1 is SNHLY and CDR2 is FYNNEI. The CDR3 consists of 14 residues. The CDR3 coding sequence is TGTGCCAGCGGACCCGGGACAGGGTCCGGGGAGCTGTTTTTT. The encoded protein is CASGPGTGSGELFF.

This clonotype was counted at least ten times. J is TRBJ1-1 and V is TRBV6-5; TRBD1 is a possible D gene (5 bases). Germline CDR1 is MNHEY and CDR2 is SVGAGI. Trimming stripped 4 bases from V and 0 bases from J, with 15 bases between. The CDR3 spans 16 residues. CDR3 sequence: CASSFSPGGVNTEAFF. As DNA, the CDR3 is TGTGCCAGCAGTTTTTCCCCCGGAGGGGTGAACACTGAAGCTTTCTTT.

The chain is built from TRBV12-3 or TRBV12-4 and TRBJ1-3; no clear D gene. The CDR3 consists of 14 residues. Trimming took off 3 bases at V and 3 bases at J, with 9 bases between the two ends. The DNA for the CDR3 is TGTGCCAGCAGTTTGGGTGCATTTGGAAACACCATATATTTT. It codes for CASSLGAFGNTIYF.

This clonotype was seen a few times. This chain joins TRBV11-1 and TRBJ2-2; the D gene is possibly TRBD1 (6 bases). From germline, CDR1 is SGHAT and CDR2 FQDESV (reference sequence). V was cut by 7 bases and J by 6 bases, with 15 bases left in between. The CDR3 length is 14 residues. DNA for the CDR3: TGTGCCAGCACCCAGACAGGCTCAGCCGGGGAGCTGTTTTTT. Translation: CASTQTGSAGELFF.

This clonotype has a count of ten or more. CDR3 loop: CSARDLTDEKLFF. CDR3 bases: TGCAGTGCTAGAGATCTCACGGATGAAAAACTGTTTTTT. V gene TRBV20-1 combines with J gene TRBJ1-4; no clear D gene. Trimming shortened V by 0 bases and J by 6 bases, and 8 bases separated the two germline ends. Germline V gene lookup returns CDR1 DFQATT and CDR2 SNEGSKA (reference sequence). The CDR3 has 13 amino acids.

Many counts were recorded for this clonotype. This rearrangement joins TRBV6-1 to TRBJ2-1; 13 bases map to TRBD2. The length of the CDR3 is 15 residues. J gave up 8 bases and V 5 bases, and 6 bases lay outside the gene matches. Germline values: CDR1 MNHNS, CDR2 SASEGT. The CDR3 spells CASSKTSGGLYEQFF. CDR3 sequence (DNA): TGTGCCAGCAGTAAGACTAGCGGGGGGTTGTATGAGCAGTTCTTC.